This is a list of T cell receptor beta chains from one sample in a study of T cells in localized non-small cell lung cancer. Sequencing used immunoSEQ multiplex PCR; TCRdb keeps in-frame clones, though not all of them. The table records 53,000 or so clones, about 89% of them present only once. This specimen consisted of peripheral blood, obtained before any cancer treatment. These TCRs come from a man between 35 and 75 years old with stage I lung adenocarcinoma. CDR3s include the opening cysteine and the closing phenylalanine or tryptophan. Each record gives: V gene, D gene, clone size, J gene, CDR3 DNA, CDR3 protein. A D gene is named only where the DNA matches it firmly. Part of the rows lack a size; the others show once, few, many or a class for expanded clones.

v_call: TRBV6-6
d_call: .
clone_size: .
j_call: TRBJ2-3
cdr3_nt: TGTGCCAGCAGCGATGGGGGTTCCCCTTTGGATACGCAGTATTTT
cdr3_aa: CASSDGGSPLDTQYF

v_call: TRBV7-6
d_call: TRBD1
clone_size: .
j_call: TRBJ2-2
cdr3_nt: TGTGCCAGCAGCTCGAGACAGGGGTTGATTACCGGGGAGCTGTTTTTT
cdr3_aa: CASSSRQGLITGELFF

v_call: TRBV11-2
d_call: TRBD2
clone_size: .
j_call: TRBJ2-7
cdr3_nt: TGTGCCAGCAGCATACTAGCGGGAGTGGGGGAGCAGTACTTC
cdr3_aa: CASSILAGVGEQYF

v_call: TRBV7-3
d_call: TRBD1
clone_size: .
j_call: TRBJ2-7
cdr3_nt: TGTGCCAGCAGCCCAGGACCCGGGACAGGAATGTACGAGCAGTACTTC
cdr3_aa: CASSPGPGTGMYEQYF

v_call: TRBV19
d_call: .
clone_size: .
j_call: TRBJ1-5
cdr3_nt: TGTGCCAGTAGCCTACTCCGGGTCCAGGGCGGACCCCAGCATTTT
cdr3_aa: CASSLLRVQGGPQHF

v_call: TRBV2
d_call: .
clone_size: few
j_call: TRBJ1-1
cdr3_nt: TGTGCCAGCACCGTGGGGGAGAATACTGAAGCTTTCTTT
cdr3_aa: CASTVGENTEAFF

v_call: TRBV4-3
d_call: .
clone_size: .
j_call: TRBJ2-1
cdr3_nt: TGCGCCAGCAGCCAAGATTCCCGGACTGAGCAGTTCTTC
cdr3_aa: CASSQDSRTEQFF

v_call: TRBV21-1
d_call: .
clone_size: .
j_call: TRBJ1-4
cdr3_nt: TGTGCCAGCAGCAAAAGAGGGAATAATGAAAAACTGTTTTTT
cdr3_aa: CASSKRGNNEKLFF

v_call: TRBV11-3
d_call: .
clone_size: .
j_call: TRBJ2-7
cdr3_nt: TGTGCCAGCAGCCTCAAAGGACCGAGCTCCTACGAGCAGTACTTC
cdr3_aa: CASSLKGPSSYEQYF

v_call: TRBV2
d_call: .
clone_size: medium-sized
j_call: TRBJ1-1
cdr3_nt: TGTGCCAGCAGCTCCACGACAGGTTTCACGAACACTGAAGCTTTCTTT
cdr3_aa: CASSSTTGFTNTEAFF

v_call: TRBV9
d_call: .
clone_size: once
j_call: TRBJ2-7
cdr3_nt: TGTGCCAGCAGCGTAGAGGGATCGAGCTCCTACGAGCAGTACTTC
cdr3_aa: CASSVEGSSSYEQYF

v_call: TRBV5-6
d_call: TRBD1
clone_size: .
j_call: TRBJ2-7
cdr3_nt: TGTGCCAGCAGCTTTACAGGGGGGTACGAGCAGTACTTC
cdr3_aa: CASSFTGGYEQYF

v_call: TRBV7-8
d_call: .
clone_size: .
j_call: TRBJ1-5
cdr3_nt: TGTGCCAGCAGTTCGGACGCGGTGGGCAATCAGCCCCAGCATTTT
cdr3_aa: CASSSDAVGNQPQHF

v_call: TRBV2
d_call: TRBD1
clone_size: .
j_call: TRBJ1-5
cdr3_nt: TGTGCCAGCAGAGAAGAGCAGGGGGGAAATCAGCCCCAGCATTTT
cdr3_aa: CASREEQGGNQPQHF

v_call: TRBV6-5
d_call: .
clone_size: .
j_call: TRBJ2-2
cdr3_nt: TGTGCCAGCAGTTACCTAAACACCGGGGAGCTGTTTTTT
cdr3_aa: CASSYLNTGELFF

v_call: TRBV6-5
d_call: .
clone_size: once
j_call: TRBJ1-1
cdr3_nt: TGTGCCAGCAGTTACTCTAGATTGGGAGGTGGGACTGAAGCTTTCTTT
cdr3_aa: CASSYSRLGGGTEAFF

v_call: TRBV7-2
d_call: TRBD2
clone_size: .
j_call: TRBJ2-7
cdr3_nt: TGTGCCAGCAGCCAGCGGGGACTTTCCTACGAGCAGTACTTC
cdr3_aa: CASSQRGLSYEQYF

v_call: TRBV5-5
d_call: .
clone_size: .
j_call: TRBJ1-1
cdr3_nt: TGTGCCAGCAGCCCTCCGTTGACTGAAGCTTTCTTT
cdr3_aa: CASSPPLTEAFF

v_call: TRBV5-1
d_call: TRBD2
clone_size: .
j_call: TRBJ2-2
cdr3_nt: TGCGCCAGCAGCGTAGCGGGAGCATCGACCGGGGAGCTGTTTTTT
cdr3_aa: CASSVAGASTGELFF

v_call: TRBV18
d_call: .
clone_size: once
j_call: TRBJ2-1
cdr3_nt: TGTGCCAGCTCACCAAGATTGGGCAATGAGCAGTTCTTC
cdr3_aa: CASSPRLGNEQFF

v_call: TRBV7-3
d_call: .
clone_size: .
j_call: TRBJ2-5
cdr3_nt: TGTGCCAGCAGCTTAGCGTCAGGGAAGGAGACCCAGTACTTC
cdr3_aa: CASSLASGKETQYF

v_call: TRBV27
d_call: TRBD2
clone_size: once
j_call: TRBJ2-7
cdr3_nt: TGTGCCAGCAGTTCCTTTTACGCTAGCGGGGCCTACGAGCAGTACTTC
cdr3_aa: CASSSFYASGAYEQYF

v_call: TRBV5-1
d_call: .
clone_size: .
j_call: TRBJ2-5
cdr3_nt: TGCGCCAGCAGCGACGGTGTTCAAGAGACCCAGTACTTC
cdr3_aa: CASSDGVQETQYF

v_call: TRBV7-2
d_call: TRBD1
clone_size: .
j_call: TRBJ2-7
cdr3_nt: TGTGCCAGCAGCCTCGGACAGGGAGGAGAGCAGTACTTC
cdr3_aa: CASSLGQGGEQYF

v_call: TRBV27
d_call: TRBD2
clone_size: .
j_call: TRBJ2-1
cdr3_nt: TGTGCCAGCACTCCCCGGGGGACTAGCGGGAGGTCCTACAATGAGCAGTTCTTC
cdr3_aa: CASTPRGTSGRSYNEQFF

v_call: TRBV13
d_call: TRBD2
clone_size: .
j_call: TRBJ2-5
cdr3_nt: TGTGCCAGCAGCTCGGGACTAGCGGGAGAGAGGGGAGAGACCCAGTACTTC
cdr3_aa: CASSSGLAGERGETQYF

v_call: TRBV9
d_call: .
clone_size: .
j_call: TRBJ2-5
cdr3_nt: TGTGCCAGCAGCCCCGGTGGAGCGTACCAAGAGACCCAGTACTTC
cdr3_aa: CASSPGGAYQETQYF

v_call: TRBV7-9
d_call: TRBD2
clone_size: .
j_call: TRBJ2-2
cdr3_nt: TGTGCCAGCAGCATTAGACTAGCGGGAGGGCTTCCGAACACCGGGGAGCTGTTTTTT
cdr3_aa: CASSIRLAGGLPNTGELFF

v_call: TRBV13
d_call: TRBD1
clone_size: .
j_call: TRBJ2-7
cdr3_nt: TGTGCCAGCAGGGCCGGGACAGGCTACGAGCAGTACTTC
cdr3_aa: CASRAGTGYEQYF

v_call: TRBV6-4
d_call: TRBD1
clone_size: .
j_call: TRBJ2-3
cdr3_nt: TGTGCCAGCAGTGACTCGACAGGGGGAAGCACAGATACGCAGTATTTT
cdr3_aa: CASSDSTGGSTDTQYF

v_call: TRBV28
d_call: TRBD1
clone_size: once
j_call: TRBJ2-7
cdr3_nt: TGTGCCAGCCTGTACCGACAGGGAAGCGAGCAGTACTTC
cdr3_aa: CASLYRQGSEQYF

v_call: TRBV30
d_call: .
clone_size: .
j_call: TRBJ1-1
cdr3_nt: TGTGCCTGGAGCGCAGGACGGGGGAACACTGAAGCTTTCTTT
cdr3_aa: CAWSAGRGNTEAFF

v_call: TRBV11-3
d_call: TRBD2
clone_size: .
j_call: TRBJ2-1
cdr3_nt: TGTGCCAGCAGCCGCGCGGGGGTAAAGGGTGAGCAGTTCTTC
cdr3_aa: CASSRAGVKGEQFF

v_call: TRBV4-2
d_call: .
clone_size: .
j_call: TRBJ2-2
cdr3_nt: TGTGCCAGCATGGTCACGAACACCGGGGAGCTGTTTTTT
cdr3_aa: CASMVTNTGELFF

v_call: TRBV6-1
d_call: TRBD2
clone_size: .
j_call: TRBJ2-7
cdr3_nt: TGTGCCAGCAGTGAACTAGCGGGAGGTTTCCACGAGCAGTACTTC
cdr3_aa: CASSELAGGFHEQYF

v_call: TRBV6-4
d_call: TRBD2
clone_size: .
j_call: TRBJ2-5
cdr3_nt: TGTGCCAGCAACCGAGGAGCGGGAGGGCAGGAGACCCAGTACTTC
cdr3_aa: CASNRGAGGQETQYF

v_call: TRBV10-3
d_call: .
clone_size: .
j_call: TRBJ1-4
cdr3_nt: TGTGCCATCAAGGCCAGGGGCGACGATGAAAAACTGTTTTTT
cdr3_aa: CAIKARGDDEKLFF